A single sample is the source of the 26 T cell receptor beta chains below, sequenced in a study of cytomegalovirus exposure and HLA in healthy donors. The study ran its PCR with 60 Vbeta and 13 Jbeta primers. The method was immunoSEQ multiplex PCR; TCRdb's version includes in-frame clones alone and lacks a portion of them. This table has 150,000 to 200,000 clones, around four fifths appearing once. The source material was PBMCs. Source of these receptors: a female donor in good health and CMV-seronegative.

This clone was detected a few times. This rearrangement joins TRBV2 to TRBJ1-4; no clear D. Germline V gene data show CDR1 as SNHLY and CDR2 as FYNNEI. V was shortened by 3 bases and J by 0 bases, with 14 bases between the two germline ends. This CDR3 has 17 residues. The chain's CDR3 is CASSDANAGTTNEKLFF. CDR3 in DNA: TGTGCCAGCAGTGATGCGAACGCAGGAACAACTAATGAAAAACTGTTTTTT.

The gene calls are TRBV19 and TRBJ1-2, with unresolved D. CDR3 size: 14 residues. Germline V CDR1 and CDR2: LNHDA, SQIVND (reference sequence). Trimming took off 3 bases at V and 7 bases at J, with 15 bases between the two ends. Here the CDR3 DNA reads TGTGCCAGTAGTATCCGGTCTGAGTCGGGTGGCTACACCTTC. It specifies CASSIRSESGGYTF.

The chain has TRBV18 and TRBJ1-6; 7 bases are a match to TRBD1. Germline-derived CDR1 and CDR2 are KGHSH and LQKENI. V lost 3 bases, J lost 0 bases, and 2 bases stayed unmatched. This CDR3 has 16 amino acids. The CDR3 here is CASSPDRSSYNSPLHF. CDR3 coding DNA: TGTGCCAGCTCACCGGACAGGAGCTCCTATAATTCACCCCTCCACTTT.

The rearrangement uses TRBV5-1 and TRBJ1-1; 9 nucleotides align to TRBD1. The CDR3 consists of 15 residues. Per the germline V gene, CDR1 is SGHRS and CDR2 is YFSETQ. V trimming: 0 bases; J trimming: 4 bases; junction bases outside the gene matches: 4. This CDR3 reads CASSLDVTGGTEAFF. The CDR3 DNA reads TGCGCCAGCAGCTTGGACGTGACAGGGGGCACTGAAGCTTTCTTT.

The CDR3 protein is CASSTRQGNGNEKLFF. CDR3 bases: TGTGCCAGCAGCACCCGACAGGGGAACGGTAATGAAAAACTGTTTTTT. The chain links TRBV13 to TRBJ1-4, with 8 bases fitting TRBD1. Losses at the gene ends were 5 bases for V and 4 bases for J; bases not matched to a gene: 9. The V gene's germline CDR1 is PRHDT and CDR2 FYEKMQ (reference sequence). There are 16 residues in the CDR3.

There are a few counts of this clone. The chain employs TRBV11-2 and TRBJ2-7; 7 nucleotides align to TRBD1. Germline-derived CDR1 and CDR2 are SGHAT and FQNNGV. Losses at the gene ends were 1 base for V and 3 bases for J; bases not matched to a gene: 3. The CDR3 totals 14 residues. The CDR3 DNA follows: TGTGCCAGCAGCTTAGGTTCAGGGGGCTACGAGCAGTACTTC. Protein: CASSLGSGGYEQYF.

This chain links TRBV19 with TRBJ2-7; D gene unclear. V was shortened by 6 bases and J by 3 bases, with 21 bases between the two germline ends. The CDR3 runs to 16 residues. Germline loops: CDR1 LNHDA, CDR2 SQIVND (reference sequence). Written as DNA, the CDR3 is TGTGCCAGTAGCCAGACAAGTTCCACCCCTAACTACGAGCAGTACTTC. Its translation: CASSQTSSTPNYEQYF.

The V gene is TRBV19, the J gene TRBJ2-7; 10 bases are shared with TRBD1. J lost 6 bases, V lost 4 bases, and 6 bases had no gene match. The germline V gene has CDR1 LNHDA and CDR2 SQIVND (reference sequence). The CDR3 sequence is 14 residues long. This CDR3 reads CASSTRDRGLEQYF. The CDR3 DNA is TGTGCCAGTAGTACCAGGGACAGGGGCCTCGAGCAGTACTTC.

The rearrangement joins TRBV19 to TRBJ1-2, with D unclear. Germline CDR1 is LNHDA and CDR2 is SQIVND (reference sequence). The CDR3 has 15 amino acids. Between the trimmed V and J ends, which lost 0 bases and 0 bases, there was a span of 8 bases. The CDR3 here is CASSIDGRTNYGYTF. The CDR3 nucleotides read TGTGCCAGTAGTATAGATGGCAGAACTAACTATGGCTACACCTTC.

V gene TRBV7-9 combines with J gene TRBJ2-5; TRBD2 matches 8 bases. The CDR3 covers 18 residues. The germline gives CDR1 SEHNR, CDR2 FQNEAQ (reference sequence). V lost 5 bases to trimming and J lost 2 bases; unmatched junction nucleotides: 16. CDR3 coding DNA: TGTGCCAGCAGCCCCCGTCTTGGGCGGGGGGCGGGGCAAGAGACCCAGTACTTC. Its translation is CASSPRLGRGAGQETQYF. The full variable domain, in which reference TRBV7-9 and TRBJ2-5 provide the parts outside the CDR3, is DTGVSQNPRHKITKRGQNVTFRCDPISEHNRLYWYRQTLGQGPEFLTYFQNEAQLEKSRLLSDRFSAERPKGSFSTLEIQRTEQGDSAMYLCASSPRLGRGAGQETQYFGPGTRLLVL.

The rearrangement links TRBV15 to TRBJ2-1, with 13 bases identical to TRBD2. The CDR3 totals 15 residues. CDR1 is LNHNV and CDR2 is YYDKDF in the germline V gene (reference sequence). Germline trimming cut 4 bases from V and 7 bases from J; bases unmatched to any gene: 4. The CDR3: CATSKRTSGSNEQFF. The CDR3 bases are TGTGCCACCAGCAAGAGGACTAGCGGGAGTAATGAGCAGTTCTTC.

A word on this clone: Other DNA sequences in the same sample also yield this CDR3. The V gene is TRBV9, the J gene TRBJ2-3; D is possibly TRBD2 (6 bases). The CDR3 runs 15 residues. Trimming shortened V by 0 bases and J by 0 bases, and 8 bases separated the two germline ends. Germline lookup yields CDR1 SGDLS and CDR2 YYNGEE. CDR3 sequence reads: CASSVGAGSTDTQYF. CDR3 coding DNA: TGTGCCAGCAGCGTAGGGGCGGGGAGCACAGATACGCAGTATTTT.

The genes are TRBV11-2 and TRBJ2-2, with D possibly TRBD1 on 6 matching bases. From germline, CDR1 is SGHAT and CDR2 FQNNGV. The CDR3 has 14 residues. V lost 5 bases, J lost 7 bases, and 14 bases lay in between. CDR3 residues: CASSPRQGIGELFF. In DNA, the CDR3 is TGTGCCAGCAGCCCACGCCAGGGGATCGGGGAGCTGTTTTTT.

The rearrangement uses TRBV4-1 and TRBJ1-1; D is perhaps TRBD1 (5 bases). V lost 4 bases, J lost 5 bases, and 14 bases lay in between. The CDR3 consists of 14 residues. Germline V gives CDR1 MGHRA, CDR2 YSYEKL. Here the CDR3 reads CASSPHGGRTEAFF. The CDR3 nucleotides read TGCGCCAGCAGCCCCCACGGGGGTCGAACTGAAGCTTTCTTT.

This clone was recorded only once. This rearrangement joins TRBV10-3 to TRBJ2-1, with 12 nucleotides matching TRBD2. The V segment lost 8 bases and the J segment 7 bases; nucleotides outside the gene matches: 9. Germline V gene sequence: CDR1 ENHRY, CDR2 SYGVKD. There are 15 residues in the CDR3. CDR3 bases: TGTGCCATCGGGACTAGCGGGTTTGGTCGGAATGAGCAGTTCTTC. This translates into CAIGTSGFGRNEQFF.

V gene TRBV28 combines with J gene TRBJ1-1; 8 bases fit TRBD1. From germline, CDR1 is MDHEN and CDR2 SYDVKM. This CDR3 has 13 residues. J lost 1 base, V lost 6 bases, and 1 base had no gene match. The CDR3 reads CASRGQANTEAFF. The CDR3 DNA reads as TGTGCCAGCAGGGGACAGGCGAACACTGAAGCTTTCTTT. Together with reference TRBV28 and TRBJ1-1, the CDR3 gives the full variable domain: DVKVTQSSRYLVKRTGEKVFLECVQDMDHENMFWYRQDPGLGLRLIYFSYDVKMKEKGDIPEGYSVSREKKERFSLILESASTNQTSMYLCASRGQANTEAFFGQGTRLTVV.

The chain links TRBV7-9 to TRBJ1-1; D unresolved. CDR1 is SEHNR and CDR2 is FQNEAQ in the germline V gene (reference sequence). V was pared by 5 bases and J by 1 base, with 11 bases between. The CDR3 covers 14 residues. In nucleotides, the CDR3 is TGTGCCAGCAGCCTGCTCCGGGAGAACACTGAAGCTTTCTTT. This translates into CASSLLRENTEAFF.

V gene TRBV7-2 combines with J gene TRBJ1-5; no definite D call. CDR1 is SGHTA, CDR2 FQGNSA, per germline. CDR3 length: 14 residues. V lost 1 base and J lost 6, with 10 bases in between. The CDR3 protein is CASSLELRGQPQHF. The CDR3 bases are TGTGCCAGCAGCTTAGAGTTGAGAGGTCAGCCCCAGCATTTT.

This clone was seen a single time. The chain has TRBV5-1 and TRBJ2-5, with 9 bases fitting TRBD2. V lost 6 bases and J lost 6; bases outside the gene matches: 6. Germline lookup yields CDR1 SGHRS and CDR2 YFSETQ. The CDR3 is made up of 13 amino acids. The CDR3 spells CASTIAGEKTQYF. For the CDR3, the DNA is TGCGCCAGCACCATAGCGGGGGAGAAGACCCAGTACTTC.

The CDR3, as DNA: TGTGCCAGCAGCCCCAACCGGACAGGGGTCGTCTACAATGAGCAGTTCTTC. It yields the protein CASSPNRTGVVYNEQFF. V gene TRBV7-6 combines with J gene TRBJ2-1; 9 nucleotides agree with TRBD1. Germline V gene sequence: CDR1 SGHVS, CDR2 FNYEAQ. Trimming took 5 bases from V and 3 from J; bases not matched to a gene: 11. This CDR3 region has 17 residues.

The chain has TRBV30 and TRBJ1-1; 7 nucleotides line up with TRBD1. Germline CDR1 GTSNPN, CDR2 SVGIG (reference sequence). The V and J ends lost 7 bases and 4 bases, in that order; junction bases with no gene match: 6. The CDR3 has 12 residues. The CDR3 loop reads CASRTGPTEAFF. The CDR3 nucleotides are TGTGCCTCCCGGACAGGACCCACTGAAGCTTTCTTT.

The gene calls are TRBV19 and TRBJ1-5; weak D call: TRBD1 (5 bases). Trimming pared 6 bases from V and 0 bases from J, leaving 18 bases between. The CDR3 length is 17 residues. CDR1 LNHDA and CDR2 SQIVND come from the germline V gene (reference sequence). The DNA for the CDR3 is TGTGCCAGTAGCCCCCAGTGGGGGGAAGATAGCAATCAGCCCCAGCATTTT. This codes for CASSPQWGEDSNQPQHF.

CDR3 protein: CASSELDSPYEQYF. The CDR3 region has the DNA TGTGCCAGCAGCGAATTGGACAGCCCATACGAGCAGTACTTC. This chain joins TRBV5-6 and TRBJ2-7; perhaps TRBD1 as D (6 bases). The CDR3 is made up of 14 amino acids. CDR1 SGHDT and CDR2 YYEEEE come from the germline V gene. V gave up 4 bases and J gave up 4 bases, with 15 bases separating them.

In regard to this clone: One end of the junction varies from germline; a read error may be responsible. CDR3 residues: CSSSKDTNYGYTF. The CDR3 DNA sequence: TGTTCCAGCAGCAAGGACACTAACTATGGCTACACCTTC. J is TRBJ1-2 and V is TRBV7-9; TRBD1 is a possible D gene (5 bases). The length of the CDR3 is 13 residues. The germline CDR1 and CDR2 sequences are SEHNR and FQNEAQ (reference sequence).

This clone showed up just a few times. V gene TRBV30 combines with J gene TRBJ2-5; D remains ambiguous. The DNA end lines up better with TRBJ2-7; the J call may be wrong. The length of the CDR3 is 13 residues. Per the germline V gene, CDR1 is GTSNPN and CDR2 is SVGIG (reference sequence). CDR3 residues: CAWNRQVTYEQYF. CDR3 nucleotide sequence: TGTGCCTGGAATAGACAAGTAACCTACGAGCAGTACTTC.

This sequence joins TRBV4-1 and TRBJ1-1; tentative D call: TRBD1 (6 bases). V gave up 1 base and J gave up 2 bases, with 14 bases separating them. This CDR3 has 16 residues. Germline V CDR1 and CDR2: MGHRA, YSYEKL. The CDR3 protein is CASSQGQGRGNTEAFF. CDR3 coding DNA: TGCGCCAGCAGCCAAGGTCAGGGGAGAGGAAACACTGAAGCTTTCTTT.